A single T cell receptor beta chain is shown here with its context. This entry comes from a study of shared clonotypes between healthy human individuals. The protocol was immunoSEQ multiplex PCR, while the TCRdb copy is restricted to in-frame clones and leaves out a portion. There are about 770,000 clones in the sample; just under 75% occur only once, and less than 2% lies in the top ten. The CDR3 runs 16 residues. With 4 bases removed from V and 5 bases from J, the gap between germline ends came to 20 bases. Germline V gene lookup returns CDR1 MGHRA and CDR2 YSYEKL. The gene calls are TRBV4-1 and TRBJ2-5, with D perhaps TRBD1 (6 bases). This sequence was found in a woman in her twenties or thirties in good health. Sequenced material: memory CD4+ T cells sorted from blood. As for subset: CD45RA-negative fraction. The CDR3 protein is CASSPTGIRLWETQYF. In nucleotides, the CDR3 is TGCGCCAGCAGCCCAACAGGGATAAGGTTATGGGAGACCCAGTACTTC.